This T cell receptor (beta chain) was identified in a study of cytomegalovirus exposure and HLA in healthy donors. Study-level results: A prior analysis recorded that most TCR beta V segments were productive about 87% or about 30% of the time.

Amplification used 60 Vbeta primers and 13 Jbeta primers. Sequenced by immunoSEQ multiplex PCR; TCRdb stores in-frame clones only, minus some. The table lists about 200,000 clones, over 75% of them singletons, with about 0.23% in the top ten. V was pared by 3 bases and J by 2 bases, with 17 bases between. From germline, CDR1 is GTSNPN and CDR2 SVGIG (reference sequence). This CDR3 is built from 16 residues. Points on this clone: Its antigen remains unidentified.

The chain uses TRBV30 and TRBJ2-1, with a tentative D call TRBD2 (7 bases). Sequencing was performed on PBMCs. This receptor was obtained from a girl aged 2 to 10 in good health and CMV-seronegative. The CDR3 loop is CAWSGGGEGPYNEQFF. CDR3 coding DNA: TGTGCCTGGAGCGGAGGGGGGGAGGGGCCCTACAATGAGCAGTTCTTC.